These 2 T cell receptor beta chains originate from one sample sequenced in a study of blood T cell repertoires in COVID-19. TCRdb's table, derived via immunoSEQ multiplex PCR, lists solely in-frame clones and lacks some. The sample lists roughly 250,000 clones, approximately 86% occurring once. Sequencing was carried out using peripheral blood. Receptors originate from a human donor with COVID-19, enrolled during active disease. The donor label of this sample is uncertain.

The chain recombines TRBV5-4 with TRBJ2-7, with a possible D match to TRBD2 (6 bases). This CDR3 is built from 14 residues. V dropped 1 base and J dropped 3 bases, with 11 bases sitting between them. Germline V lookup: CDR1 SGHNT, CDR2 YYREEE (reference sequence). The CDR3 DNA sequence: TGTGCCAGCAGCTTGTGGCAGGGAGGCTACGAGCAGTACTTC. This translates into CASSLWQGGYEQYF.

Comment on this clone: Sequence at one end of the junction differs from germline and may be a read error. V gene TRBV11-1 combines with J gene TRBJ1-3, with D uncertain. Germline loops: CDR1 SGHAT, CDR2 FQDESV (reference sequence). There are 13 residues in the CDR3. The CDR3 bases are TGTGCCAGCAGCCTAGCAGCTGGGAGCACCATATATTTT. Amino acid sequence: CASSLAAGSTIYF.